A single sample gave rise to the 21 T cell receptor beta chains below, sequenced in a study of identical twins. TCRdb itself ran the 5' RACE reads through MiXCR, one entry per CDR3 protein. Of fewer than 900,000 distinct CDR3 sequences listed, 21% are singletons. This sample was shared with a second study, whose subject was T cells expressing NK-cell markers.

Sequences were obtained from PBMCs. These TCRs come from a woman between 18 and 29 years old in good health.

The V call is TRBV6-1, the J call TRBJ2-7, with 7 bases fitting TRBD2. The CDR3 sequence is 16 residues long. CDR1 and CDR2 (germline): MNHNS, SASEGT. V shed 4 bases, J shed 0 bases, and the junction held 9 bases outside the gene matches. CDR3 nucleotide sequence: TGTGCCAGCAGTGGACTATGGCGGGGGACCTCCTACGAGCAGTACTTC. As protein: CASSGLWRGTSYEQYF.

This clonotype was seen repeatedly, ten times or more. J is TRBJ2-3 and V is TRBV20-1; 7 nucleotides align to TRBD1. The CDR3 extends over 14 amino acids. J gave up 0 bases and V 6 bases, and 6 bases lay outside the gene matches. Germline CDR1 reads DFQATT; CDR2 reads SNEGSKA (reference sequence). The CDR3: CSAAQGFSTDTQYF. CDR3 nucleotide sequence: TGCAGTGCGGCACAGGGGTTTAGCACAGATACGCAGTATTTT.

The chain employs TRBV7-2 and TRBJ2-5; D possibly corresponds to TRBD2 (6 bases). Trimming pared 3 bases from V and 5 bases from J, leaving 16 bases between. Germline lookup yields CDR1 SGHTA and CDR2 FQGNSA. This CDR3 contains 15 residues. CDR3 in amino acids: CASSLGIRESETQYF. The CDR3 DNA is TGTGCCAGCAGCTTGGGCATACGGGAGTCGGAGACCCAGTACTTC. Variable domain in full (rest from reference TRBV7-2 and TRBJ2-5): GAGVSQSPSNKVTEKGKDVELRCDPISGHTALYWYRQSLGQGLEFLIYFQGNSAPDKSGLPSDRFSAERTGGSVSTLTIQRTQQEDSAVYLCASSLGIRESETQYFGPGTRLLVL.

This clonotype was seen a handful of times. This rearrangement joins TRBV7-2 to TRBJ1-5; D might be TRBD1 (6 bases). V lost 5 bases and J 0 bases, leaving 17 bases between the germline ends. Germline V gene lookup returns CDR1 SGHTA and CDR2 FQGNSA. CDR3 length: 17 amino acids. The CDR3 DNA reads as TGTGCCAGCAGCCAAATGAACAGGGTTTCTAGCAATCAGCCCCAGCATTTT. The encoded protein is CASSQMNRVSSNQPQHF. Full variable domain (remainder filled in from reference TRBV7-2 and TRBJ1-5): GAGVSQSPSNKVTEKGKDVELRCDPISGHTALYWYRQSLGQGLEFLIYFQGNSAPDKSGLPSDRFSAERTGGSVSTLTIQRTQQEDSAVYLCASSQMNRVSSNQPQHFGDGTRLSIL.

As DNA, the CDR3 is TGCAGTGCTAGAGATAGTAGATGGACTAGCGGGAGAGGTCCACAGTTCTTC. Translated: CSARDSRWTSGRGPQFF. The J gene is TRBJ2-1, the V gene TRBV20-1, with 13 bases matching TRBD2. Trimming removed 0 bases from V and 13 bases from J; junction bases left unmatched: 15. Per the germline V gene, CDR1 is DFQATT and CDR2 is SNEGSKA (reference sequence). The CDR3 consists of 17 residues.

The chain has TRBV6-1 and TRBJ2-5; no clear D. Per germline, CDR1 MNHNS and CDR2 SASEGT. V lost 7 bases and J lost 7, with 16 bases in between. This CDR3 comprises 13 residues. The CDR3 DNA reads TGTGCCAGCATTCGATCTCGATCAGGGACCCAGTACTTC. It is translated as CASIRSRSGTQYF.

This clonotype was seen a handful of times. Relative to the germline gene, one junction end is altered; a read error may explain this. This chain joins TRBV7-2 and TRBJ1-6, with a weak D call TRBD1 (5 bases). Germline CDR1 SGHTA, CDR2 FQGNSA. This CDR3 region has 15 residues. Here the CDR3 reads CASSLAGTNNSPLHF. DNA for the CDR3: TGTGCCAGCAGCCTAGCCGGGACCAATAATTCACCCCTCCACTTT.

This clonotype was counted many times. The CDR3 bases are TGTGCCAGCAGTTACTCGAGGGGGGCTGTAGATACGCAGTATTTT. This sequence encodes CASSYSRGAVDTQYF. V gene TRBV6-5 combines with J gene TRBJ2-3; D tentatively fits TRBD1 or TRBD2 (6 bases each). Germline V gene data show CDR1 as MNHEY and CDR2 as SVGAGI. The V and J ends lost 0 bases and 5 bases respectively, with 12 bases between them. This CDR3 contains 15 residues.

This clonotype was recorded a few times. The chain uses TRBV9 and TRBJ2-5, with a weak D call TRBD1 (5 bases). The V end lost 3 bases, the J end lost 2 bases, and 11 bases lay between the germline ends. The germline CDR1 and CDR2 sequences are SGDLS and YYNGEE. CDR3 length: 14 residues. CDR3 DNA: TGTGCCAGCAGCGCGCGGACACAACAAGAGACCCAGTACTTC. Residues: CASSARTQQETQYF.

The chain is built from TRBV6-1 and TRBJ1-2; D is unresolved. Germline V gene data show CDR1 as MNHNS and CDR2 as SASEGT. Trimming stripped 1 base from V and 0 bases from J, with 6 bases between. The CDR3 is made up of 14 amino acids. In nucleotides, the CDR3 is TGTGCCAGCAGTGAAGGGGGTACTAACTATGGCTACACCTTC. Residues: CASSEGGTNYGYTF.

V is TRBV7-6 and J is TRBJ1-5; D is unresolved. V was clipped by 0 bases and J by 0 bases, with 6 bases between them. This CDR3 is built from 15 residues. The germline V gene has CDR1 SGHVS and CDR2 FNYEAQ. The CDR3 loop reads CASSLAPVSNQPQHF. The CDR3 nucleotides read TGTGCCAGCAGCTTAGCTCCCGTTAGCAATCAGCCCCAGCATTTT.

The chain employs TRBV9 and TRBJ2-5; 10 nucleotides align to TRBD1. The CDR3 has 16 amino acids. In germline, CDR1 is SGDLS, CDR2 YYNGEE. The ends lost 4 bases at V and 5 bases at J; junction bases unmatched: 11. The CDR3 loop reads CASSFALRDRGETQYF. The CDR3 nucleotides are TGTGCCAGCAGCTTCGCCCTCCGGGACAGGGGCGAGACCCAGTACTTC.

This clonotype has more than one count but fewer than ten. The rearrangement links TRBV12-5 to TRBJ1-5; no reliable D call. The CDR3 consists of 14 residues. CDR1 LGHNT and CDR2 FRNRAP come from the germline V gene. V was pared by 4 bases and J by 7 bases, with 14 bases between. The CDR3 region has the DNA TGTGCTAGTGGTTCCACGCTATCTCGGCAGCCCCAGCATTTT. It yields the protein CASGSTLSRQPQHF.

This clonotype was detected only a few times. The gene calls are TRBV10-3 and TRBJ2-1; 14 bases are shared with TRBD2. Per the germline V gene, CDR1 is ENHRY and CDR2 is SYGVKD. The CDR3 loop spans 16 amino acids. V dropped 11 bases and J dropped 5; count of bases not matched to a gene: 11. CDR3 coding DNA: TGTGCCTCCCGAACGACTAGCGGGGGGGCCGACAATGAGCAGTTCTTC. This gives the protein CASRTTSGGADNEQFF.

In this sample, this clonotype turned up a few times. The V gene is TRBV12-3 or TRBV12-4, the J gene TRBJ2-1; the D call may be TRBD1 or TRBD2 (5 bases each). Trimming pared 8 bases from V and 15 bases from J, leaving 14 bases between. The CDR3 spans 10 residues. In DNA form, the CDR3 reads TGTGCCAGCCGTCGGGACGAACGGTTCTTC. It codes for CASRRDERFF.

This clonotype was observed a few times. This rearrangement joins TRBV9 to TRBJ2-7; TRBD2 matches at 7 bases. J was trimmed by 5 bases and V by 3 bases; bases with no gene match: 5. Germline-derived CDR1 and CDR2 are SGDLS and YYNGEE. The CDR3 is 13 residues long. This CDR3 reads CASSAPGRDEQYF. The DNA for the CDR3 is TGTGCCAGCAGCGCTCCGGGGAGGGACGAGCAGTACTTC. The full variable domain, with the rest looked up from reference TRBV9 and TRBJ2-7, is DSGVTQTPKHLITATGQRVTLRCSPRSGDLSVYWYQQSLDQGLQFLIQYYNGEERAKGNILERFSAQQFPDLHSELNLSSLELGDSALYFCASSAPGRDEQYFGPGTRLTVT.

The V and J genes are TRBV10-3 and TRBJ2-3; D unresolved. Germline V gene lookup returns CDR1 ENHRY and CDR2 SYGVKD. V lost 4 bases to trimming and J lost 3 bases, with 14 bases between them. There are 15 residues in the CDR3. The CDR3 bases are TGTGCCATCAGTGTTGGTCAGAAATCAACAGATACGCAGTATTTT. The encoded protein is CAISVGQKSTDTQYF.

CDR3 protein: CASSFGTGGRNEQFF. Written as DNA, the CDR3 is TGTGCCAGCAGCTTCGGGACAGGGGGTAGGAATGAGCAGTTCTTC. The V gene is TRBV7-9, the J gene TRBJ2-1, with TRBD1 identical over 11 bases. With V trimmed by 3 bases and J by 7 bases, 5 bases remained unmatched. Germline V lookup: CDR1 SEHNR, CDR2 FQNEAQ (reference sequence). This CDR3 comprises 15 residues.

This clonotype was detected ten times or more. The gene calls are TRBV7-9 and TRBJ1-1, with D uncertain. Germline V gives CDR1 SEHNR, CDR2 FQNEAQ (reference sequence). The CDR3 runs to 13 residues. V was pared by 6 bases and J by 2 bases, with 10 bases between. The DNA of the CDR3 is TGTGCCAGCAGACCCACAGTTAACACTGAAGCTTTCTTT. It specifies CASRPTVNTEAFF. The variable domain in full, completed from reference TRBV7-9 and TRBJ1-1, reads DTGVSQNPRHKITKRGQNVTFRCDPISEHNRLYWYRQTLGQGPEFLTYFQNEAQLEKSRLLSDRFSAERPKGSFSTLEIQRTEQGDSAMYLCASRPTVNTEAFFGQGTRLTVV.

The CDR3 nucleotides read TGCGCCAGCACCCCAGCGCAGAACACCGGGGAGCTGTTTTTT. Its protein is CASTPAQNTGELFF. The genes are TRBV5-1 and TRBJ2-2, with D uncertain. CDR3 length equals 14 residues. The germline V gene encodes CDR1 SGHRS and CDR2 YFSETQ. The V end was cut by 6 bases, the J end by 1 base, with 10 bases between. The whole variable domain, remainder taken from reference TRBV5-1 and TRBJ2-2, is KAGVTQTPRYLIKTRGQQVTLSCSPISGHRSVSWYQQTPGQGLQFLFEYFSETQRNKGNFPGRFSGRQFSNSRSEMNVSTLELGDSALYLCASTPAQNTGELFFGEGSRLTVL.

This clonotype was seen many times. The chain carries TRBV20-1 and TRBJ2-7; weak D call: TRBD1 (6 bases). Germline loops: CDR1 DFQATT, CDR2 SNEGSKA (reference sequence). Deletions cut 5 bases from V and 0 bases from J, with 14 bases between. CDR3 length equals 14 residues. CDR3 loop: CSAPPQGHSYEQYF. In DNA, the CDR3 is TGCAGTGCTCCACCACAGGGACACTCCTACGAGCAGTACTTC.